This TCR beta chain was sequenced in a study of blood T cell repertoires in COVID-19. Study details: Collection of acute and convalescent COVID-19 samples took place in the United States, Italy and Spain. PBMCs, B-cell-depleted T cells, or T cells were the source of the cDNA or gDNA that made up the material.

As processed by the authors: Reference gene primer amplification gave nucleated cell count estimates. Some clones are missing from TCRdb's copy, which holds only in-frame ones; the method was immunoSEQ multiplex PCR. That table supplies the V and J calls and clone size; D and trimming were determined from the DNA. The sample yields 150,000 to 180,000 clones, roughly 80% seen once. The CDR3 loop spans 12 amino acids. Looked up from germline, CDR1 is SQVTM and CDR2 is ANQGSEA. The V call is TRBV29-1, the J call TRBJ2-5, with TRBD2 matching 7 bases. Input material: peripheral blood. This sequence was found in a man at least 80 years old with acute or convalescent COVID-19. In DNA, the CDR3 is TGCGCTGTTAGGGAGGGTTCAGAGACCCAGTACTTC. This codes for CAVREGSETQYF.